The 28 T cell receptor beta chains listed next were all sequenced from one sample in a study of T cells in Graves' hyperthyroidism and ophthalmopathy. Amplification yielded TCR beta CDR3 regions, with RNA transcripts as the source. HTBI primers were the set used in a first-round RT-PCR of the TCR CDR3. TCRdb independently ran MiXCR on the multiplex PCR reads; one entry per CDR3 protein. Of over 250,000 distinct CDR3 sequences listed, approximately 15% are singletons. What was sequenced was blood. Receptors were obtained from a woman aged 55-75 years with Graves' ophthalmopathy.

This clonotype occurred a few times. V gene TRBV6-6 combines with J gene TRBJ2-3; no reliable D call. The CDR3 sequence is 16 residues long. The V gene's germline CDR1 is MNHNY and CDR2 SVGAGI (reference sequence). The V end was cut by 0 bases, the J end by 3 bases, with 13 bases between. The CDR3 protein is CASSYSRRILTDTQYF. The CDR3, as DNA: TGTGCCAGCAGTTACTCGCGACGGATCTTAACAGATACGCAGTATTTT.

Ten or more counts support this clonotype. Relative to the germline gene, one junction end is altered; a read error may explain this. This chain uses TRBV5-1 with TRBJ2-7; D might be TRBD1 (5 bases). The CDR3 is 13 amino acids. Germline-derived CDR1 and CDR2 are SGHRS and YFSETQ. CDR3: CASSLDRNYEQYF. The DNA for the CDR3 is TGTGCCAGCAGCTTAGACAGAAACTACGAGCAGTACTTC.

This clonotype was seen only a few times. The chain couples TRBV20-1 to TRBJ2-5, with a tentative D call TRBD2 (5 bases). V was trimmed by 6 bases and J by 3 bases, leaving 20 bases between them. Germline CDR1 is DFQATT and CDR2 is SNEGSKA (reference sequence). This CDR3 region has 15 residues. The chain's CDR3 is CSATQLYGVEETQYF. CDR3 in DNA: TGCAGTGCAACTCAATTATACGGGGTTGAAGAGACCCAGTACTTC.

The rearrangement links TRBV6-1 to TRBJ1-1; a weak D match, TRBD1 (5 bases). Deletions cut 8 bases from V and 4 bases from J, with 17 bases between. The CDR3 contains 14 residues. The germline CDR1 and CDR2 sequences are MNHNS and SASEGT. In nucleotides, the CDR3 is TGTGCCAGCGCCATTTCAGGGAGCCCCACTGAAGCTTTCTTT. As protein: CASAISGSPTEAFF.

In its sample, this clonotype was seen a few times. This chain joins TRBV6-1 and TRBJ1-3; D is unresolved. The V and J ends lost 1 base and 4 bases respectively, with 8 bases between them. The CDR3 runs 14 residues. CDR1 and CDR2 (germline): MNHNS, SASEGT. CDR3 nucleotides: TGTGCCAGCAGTGAAGGATGGCGAGGAAACACCATATATTTT. This codes for CASSEGWRGNTIYF.

The chain uses TRBV6-2 or TRBV6-3 and TRBJ2-3; unclear D gene. Germline lookup yields CDR1 MNHEY and CDR2 SVGEGT. V lost 2 bases, J lost 5 bases, and 20 bases lay in between. CDR3 length equals 17 residues. The CDR3 loop is CASSYIFGSRLEDTQYF. As DNA, the CDR3 is TGTGCCAGCAGTTACATATTCGGGTCAAGACTGGAAGATACGCAGTATTTT.

This clonotype has at least ten counts. The J gene is TRBJ2-3, the V gene TRBV18; a weak D match, TRBD1 (6 bases). This CDR3 contains 15 residues. Germline-derived CDR1 and CDR2 are KGHSH and LQKENI. Between the trimmed V and J ends, which lost 3 bases and 6 bases, there was a span of 16 bases. CDR3 in DNA: TGTGCCAGCTCACCCGGACAGACATATCGGGATACGCAGTATTTT. This encodes CASSPGQTYRDTQYF.

This clonotype was detected a few times. The chain carries TRBV7-9 and TRBJ1-4; D not certain. The V gene lost 5 bases and the J gene lost 8 bases, with 12 bases spanning the gap. This CDR3 is built from 13 residues. Germline V CDR1 and CDR2: SEHNR, FQNEAQ (reference sequence). The CDR3 loop reads CASSTLAGEKLFF. For the CDR3, the DNA is TGTGCCAGCAGCACCCTAGCCGGCGAAAAACTGTTTTTT.

This clonotype was observed a handful of times. The chain combines TRBV7-9 with TRBJ2-6, with TRBD1 identical over 7 bases. Germline V CDR1 and CDR2: SEHNR, FQNEAQ (reference sequence). The CDR3 is made up of 18 amino acids. Losses at the gene ends were 5 bases for V and 2 bases for J; bases not matched to a gene: 12. DNA of the CDR3: TGTGCCAGCAGCATAAGACAGGGCTGGAACGCTGGGGCCAACGTCCTGACTTTC. It translates to CASSIRQGWNAGANVLTF.

This clonotype was recorded many times. This chain uses TRBV6-2 or TRBV6-3 with TRBJ2-4; D is perhaps TRBD2 (6 bases). Trimming removed 7 bases from V and 1 base from J, with 11 bases in between. The CDR3 length is 14 residues. Germline CDR1 and CDR2: MNHEY and SVGEGT. The CDR3 bases are TGTGCCAGCACCCGCGGGATGGCCAAAAACATTCAGTACTTC. Translation: CASTRGMAKNIQYF.

This clonotype occurred a few times. This chain connects TRBV7-2 to TRBJ1-1; D ambiguous. The V gene lost 1 base and the J gene lost 10 bases, with 10 bases spanning the gap. Germline lookup yields CDR1 SGHTA and CDR2 FQGNSA. The length of the CDR3 is 12 residues. The CDR3 DNA reads as TGTGCCAGCAGCTTAGGACCAAATGGAGCTTTCTTT. Its protein is CASSLGPNGAFF.

This clonotype was observed many times. J is TRBJ2-1 and V is TRBV6-2 or TRBV6-3, with D possibly TRBD2 on 5 matching bases. The germline V gene encodes CDR1 MNHEY and CDR2 SVGEGT. The CDR3 contains 12 residues. The V and J ends lost 8 bases and 8 bases respectively, with 13 bases between them. For the CDR3, the DNA is TGTGCCAGCCGGCTAGCCAGAGATGAGCAGTTCTTC. Translating it yields CASRLARDEQFF.

The table lists this clonotype with a few counts. This sequence joins TRBV12-3 or TRBV12-4 and TRBJ1-3; D unclear. V lost 8 bases to trimming and J lost 0 bases, with 14 bases between them. The CDR3 length is 15 residues. CDR3 loop: CASVWSVASGNTIYF. DNA for the CDR3: TGTGCCAGCGTGTGGTCGGTCGCCTCTGGAAACACCATATATTTT.

This clonotype was picked up many times. The rearrangement joins TRBV12-5 to TRBJ2-7; possibly TRBD1 for D (6 bases). This CDR3 has 17 amino acids. Germline V lookup: CDR1 LGHNT, CDR2 FRNRAP. Trimming took 5 bases from V and 0 from J, leaving 20 bases between them. CDR3 region: CASGLSQGNRPSYEQYF. The DNA of the CDR3 is TGTGCTAGTGGTCTCAGCCAGGGGAATAGACCCTCCTACGAGCAGTACTTC.

The rearrangement links TRBV28 to TRBJ2-6, with TRBD1 identical over 7 bases. The CDR3 has 14 residues. V lost 11 bases and J lost 2; bases outside the gene matches: 6. CDR1 MDHEN and CDR2 SYDVKM come from the germline V gene. The CDR3 sequence is CAARQGAGANVLTF. The CDR3 nucleotides read TGTGCCGCCCGACAGGGCGCTGGGGCCAACGTCCTGACTTTC.

The sample holds many counts of this clonotype. The chain is built from TRBV28 and TRBJ1-4; no clear D gene. V lost 10 bases and J 8 bases, leaving 11 bases between the germline ends. This CDR3 has 11 residues. Germline CDR1 MDHEN, CDR2 SYDVKM. The CDR3 is CATRGGEKLFF. Written as DNA, the CDR3 is TGTGCCACCAGAGGAGGGGAAAAACTGTTTTTT.

This rearrangement joins TRBV6-1 to TRBJ1-3; 7 nucleotides match TRBD1. Per the germline V gene, CDR1 is MNHNS and CDR2 is SASEGT. The CDR3 runs to 16 residues. V was clipped by 6 bases and J by 1 base; unmatched bases: 9. The DNA for the CDR3 is TGTGCCAGCAGCCTCATGACAGGGAGGTCTGGAAACACCATATATTTT. It is translated as CASSLMTGRSGNTIYF.

The sample holds one count of this clonotype. The chain employs TRBV9 and TRBJ2-6, with D perhaps matching TRBD1 (5 bases). The CDR3 runs 17 residues. Germline V gene lookup returns CDR1 SGDLS and CDR2 YYNGEE. V dropped 0 bases and J dropped 0 bases, with 10 bases sitting between them. CDR3 region: CASSVGQGLSGANVLTF. DNA of the CDR3: TGTGCCAGCAGCGTAGGGCAGGGCCTCTCTGGGGCCAACGTCCTGACTTTC.

In its sample, this clonotype was seen a few times. The chain combines TRBV6-1 with TRBJ1-1; no clear D. CDR1 is MNHNS, CDR2 SASEGT, per germline. The V end was cut by 5 bases, the J end by 11 bases, with 24 bases between. The length of the CDR3 is 15 residues. CDR3 protein: CASSPARSGDPGAFF. The CDR3 region has the DNA TGTGCCAGCAGTCCCGCCCGGTCAGGAGACCCGGGGGCTTTCTTT.

Many counts were recorded for this clonotype. The chain uses TRBV9 and TRBJ2-1, with TRBD2 identical over 7 bases. Germline values: CDR1 SGDLS, CDR2 YYNGEE. V shed 0 bases and J 3 bases; nucleotides not matched to a gene: 6. This CDR3 is 16 amino acids long. CDR3 coding DNA: TGTGCCAGCAGCGTAGCCCAGCCTAGCGGCTACAATGAGCAGTTCTTC. It is translated as CASSVAQPSGYNEQFF.

A note on this clonotype: This clone may be a read error of a much larger clone one base away. V gene TRBV6-2 or TRBV6-3 combines with J gene TRBJ1-5; maybe TRBD1 (6 bases). V lost 0 bases to trimming and J lost 9 bases, with 18 bases between them. CDR1 MNHEY and CDR2 SVGEGT come from the germline V gene. CDR3 length equals 16 residues. As DNA, the CDR3 is TGTGCCAGCAGTTACTCCCTCCGGGGGCAAGATCGGCCCCAGCATTTT. Translating it yields CASSYSLRGQDRPQHF.

The table lists this clonotype with many counts. This chain uses TRBV7-2 with TRBJ1-2, with D hard to call. CDR1 and CDR2 (germline): SGHTA, FQGNSA. This CDR3 region has 12 residues. V lost 2 bases and J 7 bases, leaving 8 bases between the germline ends. DNA of the CDR3: TGTGCCAGCAGCTTAAGGGAGGGTGGCTACACCTTC. As protein: CASSLREGGYTF.

At least ten counts were recorded for this clonotype. This chain joins TRBV29-1 and TRBJ1-2, with 8 bases identical to TRBD1. This CDR3 spans 14 amino acids. The germline V gene encodes CDR1 SQVTM and CDR2 ANQGSEA. Trimming cost V 4 bases and J 5 bases; bases outside gene matches: 9. In DNA form, the CDR3 reads TGCAGCGTTGGACCCGGACAGGGCCGATATGGCTACACCTTC. Translated: CSVGPGQGRYGYTF. Full variable domain (rest looked up from reference TRBV29-1 and TRBJ1-2): SAVISQKPSRDICQRGTSLTIQCQVDSQVTMMFWYRQQPGQSLTLIATANQGSEATYESGFVIDKFPISRPNLTFSTLTVSNMSPEDSSIYLCSVGPGQGRYGYTFGSGTRLTVV.

In this sample, this clonotype turned up a few times. The J gene is TRBJ2-4, the V gene TRBV3-1; 7 nucleotides match TRBD1. Germline values: CDR1 LGHDT, CDR2 YNNKEL (reference sequence). The J segment lost 5 bases and the V segment lost 3 bases, leaving 7 bases of the junction unmatched. This CDR3 has 15 amino acids. CDR3 sequence reads: CASSQKGQDQNIQYF. The CDR3 DNA reads as TGTGCCAGCAGCCAGAAAGGACAGGATCAAAACATTCAGTACTTC.

This clonotype was detected ten times or more. This chain joins TRBV18 and TRBJ1-1; 7 bases agree with TRBD1. The CDR3 is 15 amino acids. Per germline, CDR1 KGHSH and CDR2 LQKENI. The V gene end was trimmed by 6 bases and the J gene end by 0 bases; junction bases not matched to a gene: 7. CDR3 sequence reads: CASSWDSPMNTEAFF. CDR3 bases: TGTGCCAGCTCCTGGGACAGCCCTATGAACACTGAAGCTTTCTTT.

CDR3 nucleotide sequence: TGCAGTGCTAACCGTCTCGACAGGTCGGATTCACCCCTCCACTTT. Encoded protein: CSANRLDRSDSPLHF. The chain couples TRBV20-1 to TRBJ1-6, with D tentatively TRBD1 (6 bases). This CDR3 contains 15 residues. The V gene's germline CDR1 is DFQATT and CDR2 SNEGSKA (reference sequence). Trimming left V 4 bases short and J 8 bases short, with 18 bases between.

This rearrangement joins TRBV12-5 to TRBJ2-2; the D gene is possibly TRBD1 (5 bases). V lost 1 base and J 4 bases, leaving 7 bases between the germline ends. The CDR3 totals 14 residues. Germline-derived CDR1 and CDR2 are LGHNT and FRNRAP. The chain's CDR3 is CASGLGQSTGELFF. The DNA of the CDR3 is TGTGCTAGTGGTTTGGGACAGAGCACCGGGGAGCTGTTTTTT.

This clonotype was detected a few times. The chain employs TRBV10-3 and TRBJ2-6, with D perhaps matching TRBD1 (5 bases). CDR1 and CDR2 (germline): ENHRY, SYGVKD. The CDR3 contains 16 residues. The V end was cut by 3 bases, the J end by 4 bases, with 13 bases between. CDR3 protein: CAISDPGRAGANVLTF. CDR3 sequence (DNA): TGTGCCATCAGTGACCCTGGCAGGGCCGGGGCCAACGTCCTGACTTTC.